Sequencing of this T cell receptor (beta chain) was carried out in a study of cytomegalovirus exposure and HLA in healthy donors. Study results and caveats: Earlier results showed most TCR beta V segments being productive about 90% or about 30% of the time.

The CDR3 runs to 15 residues. Germline V gene sequence: CDR1 MNHEY, CDR2 SVGAGI. PCR involved 60 Vbeta and 13 Jbeta primers. Here immunoSEQ multiplex PCR was the method, and the copy in TCRdb shows in-frame clones only, minus some. The sample consists of about 190,000 clones, over 70% of them appearing once. Each donor's status was that of a healthy bone marrow donor. Of note for this clone: Its target is unknown.

This clonotype originated in a man younger than 45 in good health and CMV-seronegative. The chain recombines TRBV6-5 with TRBJ2-5; 7 bases align to TRBD1. The DNA end lines up better with TRBJ2-7; the J call may be wrong. Sample: PBMCs. CDR3 in amino acids: CASSYAGTDSYEQYF. CDR3 bases: TGTGCCAGCAGTTACGCCGGGACAGACTCCTACGAGCAGTACTTC.